These 15 T cell receptor beta chains were all obtained from the same sample, sequenced in a study of graft-versus-host responses after intestinal transplantation. The data were produced by immunoSEQ multiplex PCR, yet TCRdb's version contains in-frame clones alone and is incomplete. The data contain under 7,000 clones, over 65% of them seen just once; the ten biggest clones take up approximately 32%. Graft tissue was processed to release intraepithelial and lamina propria lymphocytes. The sequenced sample was ileum tissue, obtained around 300 days after intestinal transplant. These receptors were taken from a human patient who received an intestinal transplant, so some T cells may come from the graft donor.

V is TRBV19 and J is TRBJ2-3, with TRBD2 matching 9 bases. The V gene's germline CDR1 is LNHDA and CDR2 SQIVND (reference sequence). This CDR3 spans 16 amino acids. The ends lost 5 bases at V and 3 bases at J; junction bases unmatched: 9. CDR3 in amino acids: CASSLLAGALTDTQYF. DNA of the CDR3: TGTGCCAGTAGTCTGTTAGCGGGAGCCTTGACAGATACGCAGTATTTT.

This clone was detected a few times. The chain combines TRBV5-1 with TRBJ1-1; no reliable D call. This CDR3 contains 14 residues. Trimming cost V 0 bases and J 1 base, with 7 bases left between them. From germline, CDR1 is SGHRS and CDR2 YFSETQ. CDR3: CASSLGTANTEAFF. CDR3 bases: TGCGCCAGCAGCTTGGGAACAGCGAACACTGAAGCTTTCTTT.

The genes are TRBV4-1 and TRBJ1-2, with unresolved D. The CDR3 runs to 14 residues. The germline V gene has CDR1 MGHRA and CDR2 YSYEKL. Trimming shortened V by 1 base and J by 4 bases, and 10 bases separated the two germline ends. CDR3 sequence (DNA): TGCGCCAGCAGCCAAGGAGGGAGAGGCTATGGCTACACCTTC. Its protein is CASSQGGRGYGYTF.

The gene calls are TRBV6-4 and TRBJ2-1, with 12 bases fitting TRBD2. The germline V gene encodes CDR1 MRHNA and CDR2 SNTAGT. CDR3 length: 17 amino acids. V was pared by 2 bases and J by 8 bases, with 10 bases of the junction left unmatched. The CDR3 DNA sequence: TGTGCCAGCAGTGACCTCCCGACTAGCGGGAGAATGCATGAGCAGTTCTTC. Translating gives CASSDLPTSGRMHEQFF.

The sample holds one count of this clone. V and J are TRBV6-1 and TRBJ1-5; D remains ambiguous. The CDR3 runs to 16 residues. The ends were cut back, 2 bases at V and 0 bases at J, with 11 bases in the middle. The V gene's germline CDR1 is MNHNS and CDR2 SASEGT. CDR3 region: CASSERQTYSNQPQHF. The CDR3 DNA sequence: TGTGCCAGCAGTGAAAGGCAGACCTATAGCAATCAGCCCCAGCATTTT.

V usage is TRBV6-1 and J usage is TRBJ2-2; 13 bases line up with TRBD2. This CDR3 is built from 15 residues. CDR1 is MNHNS and CDR2 is SASEGT in the germline V gene. Trimming removed 7 bases from V and 7 bases from J; junction bases left unmatched: 6. CDR3 nucleotides: TGTGCCAGCATACCGGGACTAGCGGGAAGCGGGGAGCTGTTTTTT. This gives the protein CASIPGLAGSGELFF.

V and J are TRBV19 and TRBJ1-5; D gene ambiguous. Deletions cut 5 bases from V and 2 bases from J, with 22 bases between. Per germline, CDR1 LNHDA and CDR2 SQIVND (reference sequence). This CDR3 is built from 18 residues. CDR3 in amino acids: CASSSAPVLPMGNQPQHF. CDR3 bases: TGTGCCAGTAGTTCGGCCCCCGTACTGCCCATGGGCAATCAGCCCCAGCATTTT.

V is TRBV19 and J is TRBJ1-5; 12 bases match TRBD1. CDR3 length equals 15 residues. J gave up 5 bases and V 3 bases, and 2 bases lay outside the gene matches. Per the germline V gene, CDR1 is LNHDA and CDR2 is SQIVND (reference sequence). The CDR3: CASSMGQGAYQPQHF. CDR3 nucleotides: TGTGCCAGTAGTATGGGACAGGGGGCTTATCAGCCCCAGCATTTT.

This clone has just a few counts. The chain is built from TRBV27 and TRBJ2-7; D not certain. V dropped 6 bases and J dropped 7 bases, with 13 bases sitting between them. The CDR3 is 12 residues long. CDR1 is MNHEY and CDR2 is SMNVEV in the germline V gene (reference sequence). The CDR3 bases are TGTGCCAGCAGGCTGCGCCCTGGGGAGCAGTACTTC. Translated: CASRLRPGEQYF.

This clone was observed a few times. The rearrangement links TRBV4-1 to TRBJ1-2; D unclear. Trimming removed 1 base at V and 5 bases at J, with 14 bases between. The CDR3 spans 15 residues. Germline V gives CDR1 MGHRA, CDR2 YSYEKL. CDR3 sequence reads: CASSQGGVRGYGYTF. The CDR3 DNA follows: TGCGCCAGCAGCCAAGGCGGGGTTCGGGGTTATGGCTACACCTTC.

The rearrangement joins TRBV7-2 to TRBJ2-1; D perhaps matches TRBD2 (5 bases). V was trimmed by 4 bases and J by 1 base, leaving 11 bases between them. In germline, CDR1 is SGHTA, CDR2 FQGNSA. The CDR3 extends over 15 amino acids. The CDR3 DNA reads as TGTGCCAGCAGCTCCTGGAGGACTTCCTACAATGAGCAGTTCTTC. It codes for CASSSWRTSYNEQFF.

This clone was detected only once. The chain is built from TRBV10-1 and TRBJ2-3; D ambiguous. There are 13 residues in the CDR3. CDR1 WNHNN and CDR2 SYGVQD come from the germline V gene (reference sequence). With 3 bases removed from V and 0 bases from J, the gap between germline ends came to 4 bases. The CDR3 loop is CASSDGSTDTQYF. The CDR3 bases are TGCGCCAGCAGTGACGGGAGCACAGATACGCAGTATTTT.

This clone was seen more than once but under ten times. The chain links TRBV7-3 to TRBJ2-1; 9 bases fit TRBD2. J gave up 5 bases and V 2 bases, and 1 base lay outside the gene matches. The germline gives CDR1 SGHTA, CDR2 FQGTGA. CDR3 length: 14 amino acids. CDR3 in amino acids: CASSLAGGNNEQFF. The CDR3 DNA reads TGTGCCAGCAGCTTAGCGGGAGGGAACAATGAGCAGTTCTTC. Drawing the rest from reference TRBV7-3 and TRBJ2-1, the complete variable domain is GAGVSQTPSNKVTEKGKYVELRCDPISGHTALYWYRQSLGQGPEFLIYFQGTGAADDSGLPNDRFFAVRPEGSVSTLKIQRTERGDSAVYLCASSLAGGNNEQFFGPGTRLTVL.

This clone was seen a few times. This sequence joins TRBV19 and TRBJ1-5; D unresolved. The CDR3 is 17 amino acids. The V gene lost 0 bases and the J gene lost 6 bases, with 18 bases spanning the gap. Looked up from germline, CDR1 is LNHDA and CDR2 is SQIVND (reference sequence). The CDR3 DNA is TGTGCCAGTAGTATAGATCTGCCGTACAACTCCCCTCAGCCCCAGCATTTT. It specifies CASSIDLPYNSPQPQHF.

This chain links TRBV6-6 with TRBJ2-1, with 9 bases aligning to TRBD2. Unmatched junction bases numbered 4, after V lost 2 bases and J lost 5 bases. The CDR3 contains 15 residues. CDR1 MNHNY and CDR2 SVGAGI come from the germline V gene (reference sequence). CDR3 nucleotide sequence: TGTGCCAGCAGTTACGGCCTAGCGGGGCACAATGAGCAGTTCTTC. This codes for CASSYGLAGHNEQFF.